Listed here are 25 T cell receptor beta chains from one sample, sequenced in a study of OX40 agonist ivuxolimab in advanced cancers. Library preparation employed the immunoSEQ multiplex PCR assay. In TCRdb, the immuneACCESS table is reduced to in-frame sequences with V and J assigned. These tables do not hold every clone; where another copy was compared, an unresolved V gene accounts for under half, and the others remain unexplained. This sample lists almost 35,000 clones; under 80% were detected once. The ten biggest clones cover roughly 9.8% of the sample. The sample was CD4+ or CD8+ T cells sorted from blood, taken in a trial of the OX40 agonist ivuxolimab. The source of these receptors is an adult with an advanced solid tumor such as melanoma, head and neck, liver or kidney cancer.

This clone was recorded only once. V usage is TRBV5-6 and J usage is TRBJ1-1; D unresolved. V dropped 3 bases and J dropped 4 bases, with 10 bases sitting between them. Germline V gene data show CDR1 as SGHDT and CDR2 as YYEEEE. CDR3 length equals 13 residues. In nucleotides, the CDR3 is TGTGCCAGCAGCTCCGGGAGTTCCACTGAAGCTTTCTTT. Amino acid sequence: CASSSGSSTEAFF.

The rearrangement links TRBV19 to TRBJ2-5; 7 bases are a match to TRBD1. The V gene's germline CDR1 is LNHDA and CDR2 SQIVND (reference sequence). The CDR3 sequence is 14 residues long. V was clipped by 6 bases and J by 1 base; unmatched bases: 5. The CDR3 here is CASRISGGQETQYF. The DNA of the CDR3 is TGTGCCAGTAGGATTTCAGGGGGCCAAGAGACCCAGTACTTC.

The chain employs TRBV10-3 and TRBJ2-3; D remains unclear. Per germline, CDR1 ENHRY and CDR2 SYGVKD. This CDR3 has 11 residues. V was trimmed by 4 bases and J by 2 bases, leaving 1 base between them. In DNA, the CDR3 is TGTGCCATCAGTGTCACAGATACGCAGTATTTT. Its translation is CAISVTDTQYF.

The chain uses TRBV5-1 and TRBJ2-3; 8 bases align to TRBD2. The CDR3 extends over 15 amino acids. Trimming removed 2 bases from V and 2 bases from J; junction bases left unmatched: 4. Germline lookup yields CDR1 SGHRS and CDR2 YFSETQ. The CDR3 bases are TGCGCCAGCAGCTTTTCGGGGGGGTCCACAGATACGCAGTATTTT. This sequence encodes CASSFSGGSTDTQYF.

The chain recombines TRBV6-1 with TRBJ1-1, with unresolved D. The CDR3 is 14 amino acids. Per germline, CDR1 MNHNS and CDR2 SASEGT. V dropped 4 bases and J dropped 0 bases, with 9 bases sitting between them. In DNA, the CDR3 is TGTGCCAGCAGTGTCGTGGAGATGAACACTGAAGCTTTCTTT. It codes for CASSVVEMNTEAFF.

The V call is TRBV5-1, the J call TRBJ1-5; TRBD1 might be the D (6 bases). The V gene's germline CDR1 is SGHRS and CDR2 YFSETQ. The CDR3 extends over 14 amino acids. The V end was cut by 1 base, the J end by 6 bases, with 11 bases between. CDR3: CASSLRGGSQPQHF. CDR3 DNA: TGCGCCAGCAGCTTGAGAGGGGGAAGTCAGCCCCAGCATTTT.

As concerns this clone: The junction does not match germline at one end; this may be a read error. This chain uses TRBV9 with TRBJ2-5, with a weak D call TRBD1 (6 bases). Germline V gives CDR1 SGDLS, CDR2 YYNGEE. The CDR3 extends over 15 amino acids. CDR3 DNA sequence: TGTGCCAGCAGCGATGGACAGACCGAACAAGAGGCCCAGTACTTC. The encoded protein is CASSDGQTEQEAQYF.

V usage is TRBV28 and J usage is TRBJ1-1; D is perhaps TRBD1 (6 bases). Germline V gene sequence: CDR1 MDHEN, CDR2 SYDVKM. The V end was cut by 8 bases, the J end by 5 bases, with 15 bases between. The CDR3 sequence is 13 residues long. CDR3 residues: CASVGTRGTEAFF. In nucleotides, the CDR3 is TGTGCCAGCGTAGGGACTAGGGGGACTGAAGCTTTCTTT.

This clone is medium-sized (0.01 to 0.1%) in the sample. The CDR3: CASSETGDGNTEAFF. Here the CDR3 DNA reads TGCGCCAGCAGTGAGACAGGGGACGGGAACACTGAAGCTTTCTTT. V is TRBV10-1 and J is TRBJ1-1; 7 positions match TRBD1. The CDR3 is 15 residues long. Unmatched junction bases numbered 4, after V lost 2 bases and J lost 1 base. Germline V gene data show CDR1 as WNHNN and CDR2 as SYGVQD (reference sequence).

V and J are TRBV11-2 and TRBJ2-7, with D maybe TRBD1 (6 bases). V was cut by 3 bases and J by 2 bases, with 11 bases left in between. The CDR3 has 14 residues. The germline gives CDR1 SGHAT, CDR2 FQNNGV. As DNA, the CDR3 is TGTGCCAGCAGCTTGGCCGGGACAACCTACGAGCAGTACTTC. This translates into CASSLAGTTYEQYF. The complete variable domain, with remaining parts taken from reference TRBV11-2 and TRBJ2-7, reads EAGVAQSPRYKIIEKRQSVAFWCNPISGHATLYWYQQILGQGPKLLIQFQNNGVVDDSQLPKDRFSAERLKGVDSTLKIQPAKLEDSAVYLCASSLAGTTYEQYFGPGTRLTVT.

Here the CDR3 reads CASSVVRDRESDTQYF. The CDR3, as DNA: TGTGCCAGCAGCGTAGTACGGGACAGGGAGTCAGATACGCAGTATTTT. V and J are TRBV9 and TRBJ2-3; 9 nucleotides line up with TRBD1. V shed 0 bases and J 4 bases; nucleotides not matched to a gene: 6. The CDR3 is 16 amino acids. Germline CDR1 reads SGDLS; CDR2 reads YYNGEE.

The V gene is TRBV6-5, the J gene TRBJ2-5; 7 bases are shared with TRBD1. Germline-derived CDR1 and CDR2 are MNHEY and SVGAGI. The CDR3 runs to 15 residues. J was trimmed by 3 bases and V by 0 bases; bases with no gene match: 4. In DNA, the CDR3 is TGTGCCAGCAGTTACTCATTCGGGACAGAAGAGACCCAGTACTTC. Its protein product is CASSYSFGTEETQYF.

The V gene is TRBV29-1, the J gene TRBJ2-7; possibly TRBD1 for D (6 bases). Germline V lookup: CDR1 SQVTM, CDR2 ANQGSEA. This CDR3 spans 13 amino acids. V was clipped by 5 bases and J by 0 bases, with 11 bases between them. The CDR3 here is CSVYGQSSYEQYF. CDR3 nucleotide sequence: TGCAGCGTTTACGGACAGAGCTCCTACGAGCAGTACTTC.

The chain joins TRBV6-1 to TRBJ1-5; no firm D call. The CDR3 spans 14 residues. Germline CDR1 is MNHNS and CDR2 is SASEGT. V gave up 4 bases and J gave up 2 bases, with 9 bases separating them. The CDR3 coding sequence is TGTGCCAGCAGTGGCCGCGGCGGCAATCAGCCCCAGCATTTT. Amino acids: CASSGRGGNQPQHF.

In this sample, this clone turned up a few times. The gene calls are TRBV6-1 and TRBJ1-1; TRBD1 matches 8 bases. There are 12 residues in the CDR3. V lost 2 bases, J lost 11 bases, and 4 bases stayed unmatched. Germline V lookup: CDR1 MNHNS, CDR2 SASEGT. CDR3 loop: CASSELGQVAFF. CDR3 bases: TGTGCCAGCAGTGAATTGGGACAGGTGGCTTTCTTT.

The V and J genes are TRBV7-9 and TRBJ1-3; D is unclear. V lost 1 base and J 0 bases, leaving 16 bases between the germline ends. Looked up from germline, CDR1 is SEHNR and CDR2 is FQNEAQ (reference sequence). CDR3 length: 18 amino acids. CDR3 coding DNA: TGTGCCAGCAGCTTAGGATTGTGGCAGGTCGGCTCTGGAAACACCATATATTTT. Amino acids: CASSLGLWQVGSGNTIYF. The variable domain in full, completed from reference TRBV7-9 and TRBJ1-3, reads DTGVSQNPRHKITKRGQNVTFRCDPISEHNRLYWYRQTLGQGPEFLTYFQNEAQLEKSRLLSDRFSAERPKGSFSTLEIQRTEQGDSAMYLCASSLGLWQVGSGNTIYFGEGSWLTVV.

The chain is built from TRBV19 and TRBJ1-5, with D tentatively TRBD1 (6 bases). CDR3 length: 15 amino acids. V lost 6 bases and J 4 bases, leaving 16 bases between the germline ends. Per germline, CDR1 LNHDA and CDR2 SQIVND (reference sequence). CDR3 sequence: CASRGTGTSNQPQHF. The CDR3, as DNA: TGTGCCAGTAGAGGAACCGGGACATCAAATCAGCCCCAGCATTTT.

The chain employs TRBV15 and TRBJ1-2, with TRBD1 identical over 8 bases. The germline gives CDR1 LNHNV, CDR2 YYDKDF (reference sequence). This CDR3 has 15 residues. V dropped 5 bases and J dropped 7; count of bases not matched to a gene: 12. CDR3 region: CATSRAETGAGGYTF. In DNA form, the CDR3 reads TGTGCCACCAGCCGCGCCGAGACAGGGGCGGGTGGCTACACCTTC.

This chain connects TRBV5-4 to TRBJ2-7; 11 nucleotides match TRBD1. Germline-derived CDR1 and CDR2 are SGHNT and YYREEE (reference sequence). V shed 0 bases and J 5 bases; nucleotides not matched to a gene: 7. CDR3 size: 16 residues. The CDR3 DNA reads TGTGCCAGCAGCTTGGGTGGGACAGGGGGAAGAGACGAGCAGTACTTC. Translated, it gives CASSLGGTGGRDEQYF.

This clone occurred once. CDR3 amino acids: CASSGRTSGGTDTQYF. The CDR3 nucleotides are TGTGCCAGCAGTGGCCGGACTAGCGGGGGGACAGATACGCAGTATTTT. J is TRBJ2-3 and V is TRBV6-1; 14 bases agree with TRBD2. V was clipped by 4 bases and J by 3 bases; unmatched bases: 3. The CDR3 covers 16 residues. Germline CDR1 is MNHNS and CDR2 is SASEGT.

This clone was counted a few times. The V and J genes are TRBV11-2 and TRBJ2-7; weak D call: TRBD1 (5 bases). The CDR3 has 13 residues. Trimming shortened V by 1 base and J by 3 bases, and 7 bases separated the two germline ends. The V gene's germline CDR1 is SGHAT and CDR2 FQNNGV. The CDR3 reads CASSLGQSYEQYF. The CDR3 DNA follows: TGTGCCAGCAGCTTAGGACAGAGCTACGAGCAGTACTTC. The entire variable domain, with the rest obtained from reference TRBV11-2 and TRBJ2-7, is as follows: EAGVAQSPRYKIIEKRQSVAFWCNPISGHATLYWYQQILGQGPKLLIQFQNNGVVDDSQLPKDRFSAERLKGVDSTLKIQPAKLEDSAVYLCASSLGQSYEQYFGPGTRLTVT.

CDR3 sequence: CASSTRTDGYTF. CDR3 DNA sequence: TGTGCCAGCAGTACGCGGACAGATGGCTACACCTTC. The rearrangement links TRBV6-5 to TRBJ1-2, with D possibly matching TRBD1 (6 bases). V was clipped by 5 bases and J by 6 bases, with 10 bases between them. The V gene's germline CDR1 is MNHEY and CDR2 SVGAGI. The CDR3 loop spans 12 amino acids.

The genes are TRBV7-2 and TRBJ2-1, with 11 bases lining up with TRBD2. CDR1 is SGHTA, CDR2 FQGNSA, per germline. The CDR3 runs 15 residues. V shed 7 bases and J 4 bases; nucleotides not matched to a gene: 6. CDR3 protein: CASNTGLAVYNEQFF. In DNA form, the CDR3 reads TGTGCCAGCAACACGGGACTAGCGGTATACAATGAGCAGTTCTTC.

The CDR3 loop is CASSGSGGRGEQFF. DNA for the CDR3: TGTGCTAGTTCGGGGTCAGGGGGACGAGGTGAGCAGTTCTTC. The gene calls are TRBV12-5 and TRBJ2-1; 7 nucleotides agree with TRBD1. The CDR3 has 14 residues. Germline trimming cut 8 bases from V and 9 bases from J; bases unmatched to any gene: 13. Per the germline V gene, CDR1 is LGHNT and CDR2 is FRNRAP.

This chain joins TRBV6-1 and TRBJ1-1; perhaps TRBD1 as D (6 bases). The CDR3 is 18 residues long. V lost 2 bases, J lost 5 bases, and 24 bases lay in between. Germline CDR1 and CDR2: MNHNS and SASEGT. CDR3 sequence: CASSETTNLRGTRTEAFF. For the CDR3, the DNA is TGTGCCAGCAGTGAAACCACAAATCTCAGGGGAACTCGAACTGAAGCTTTCTTT.